One sample yielded the 7 T cell receptor beta chains listed below, sequenced in a study of cytomegalovirus exposure and HLA in healthy donors. Use of 60 Vbeta and 13 Jbeta primers characterized the PCR. The data were produced by immunoSEQ multiplex PCR, yet TCRdb's version contains in-frame clones alone and is incomplete. The profile covers over 80,000 clones, with 65% to 90% appearing a single time and 3% to 3.5% taken by the ten largest. The sequencing sample was made of PBMCs. The receptors here all came from a man aged 25 to 40 in good health and CMV-seropositive.

The V call is TRBV30, the J call TRBJ2-7; TRBD1 is a possible D gene (6 bases). With 2 bases removed from V and 2 bases from J, the gap between germline ends came to 10 bases. This CDR3 has 13 residues. Per the germline V gene, CDR1 is GTSNPN and CDR2 is SVGIG (reference sequence). Here the CDR3 reads CAWSRTGTYEQYF. In nucleotides, the CDR3 is TGTGCCTGGAGTAGAACAGGGACCTACGAGCAGTACTTC.

V and J are TRBV6-1 and TRBJ1-5; 7 bases match TRBD1. Germline CDR1 reads MNHNS; CDR2 reads SASEGT. The CDR3 is 14 residues long. J lost 7 bases, V lost 1 base, and 4 bases had no gene match. CDR3: CASSEGGGRQPQHF. CDR3 coding DNA: TGTGCCAGCAGTGAAGGAGGGGGCAGGCAGCCCCAGCATTTT.

DNA of the CDR3: TGCGCCAGCAGCTTAGGGGGCGCTAACACTGAAGCTTTCTTT. Translated: CASSLGGANTEAFF. The genes are TRBV10-2 and TRBJ1-1, with TRBD1 identical over 7 bases. The CDR3 length is 14 residues. V lost 6 bases, J lost 2 bases, and 6 bases stayed unmatched. The germline CDR1 and CDR2 sequences are WSHSY and SAAADI.

The sample holds a few counts of this clone. This chain links TRBV28 with TRBJ2-7; D unclear. V was pared by 3 bases and J by 4 bases, with 7 bases between. The CDR3 is 12 residues long. Germline CDR1 reads MDHEN; CDR2 reads SYDVKM. CDR3 sequence reads: CASSFLRYEQYF. Written as DNA, the CDR3 is TGTGCCAGCAGTTTTCTGCGATACGAGCAGTACTTC.

This clone has more than one count but fewer than ten. The rearrangement uses TRBV5-1 and TRBJ2-6, with 8 bases matching TRBD2. The CDR3 spans 15 residues. The germline gives CDR1 SGHRS, CDR2 YFSETQ. The trim removed 4 bases at V and 2 bases at J, leaving 2 bases unmatched. CDR3 protein: CASSNSGTGANVLTF. The CDR3 nucleotides read TGCGCCAGCAGCAATAGCGGGACTGGGGCCAACGTCCTGACTTTC.

The chain links TRBV7-6 to TRBJ2-7; the match to TRBD2 covers 8 bases. V was pared by 1 base and J by 7 bases, with 9 bases of the junction left unmatched. Germline loops: CDR1 SGHVS, CDR2 FNYEAQ. This CDR3 is 15 amino acids long. The CDR3 sequence: CASSLVGGLVREQYF. The CDR3, as DNA: TGTGCCAGCAGCTTAGTGGGGGGACTAGTCCGTGAGCAGTACTTC.

CDR3: CASSLREELFF. The CDR3 bases are TGTGCCAGCAGCCTCCGGGAAGAGCTGTTTTTT. The V gene is TRBV11-2, the J gene TRBJ2-2, with D perhaps TRBD2 (5 bases). Germline V gene lookup returns CDR1 SGHAT and CDR2 FQNNGV. Trimming took 5 bases from V and 11 from J, leaving 9 bases between them. The CDR3 spans 11 residues.